The 15 T cell receptor beta chains below come from one sample, sequenced in a study of blood T cells in healthy people across ages. A J-beta primer mix and a sample-barcoded 5' primer were used in a second PCR of roughly 6 to 11 cycles. TCRdb re-analysed the 5' RACE reads in MiXCR, keeping a single row per CDR3 protein. Of 910,000 or so distinct CDR3 sequences in the sample, roughly 51% were seen once. The source material was blood. These receptors came from a woman aged 55-69 years in good health.

This clonotype came up a few times. This chain joins TRBV7-9 and TRBJ2-5, with TRBD2 matching over 7 bases. The ends lost 5 bases at V and 8 bases at J; junction bases unmatched: 11. In germline, CDR1 is SEHNR, CDR2 FQNEAQ (reference sequence). The CDR3 consists of 14 residues. CDR3 bases: TGTGCCAGCAGCCCCCCTAGCGGATCCGGAACCCAGTACTTC. This encodes CASSPPSGSGTQYF.

The chain has TRBV7-9 and TRBJ2-1; D possibly uses TRBD1 or TRBD2 (6 bases each). This CDR3 contains 15 residues. V was cut by 3 bases and J by 4 bases, with 13 bases left in between. Per germline, CDR1 SEHNR and CDR2 FQNEAQ (reference sequence). The CDR3 region has the DNA TGTGCCAGCAGCTTTACAGGAGGGGGGTACAATGAGCAGTTCTTC. Residues: CASSFTGGGYNEQFF.

The chain joins TRBV28 to TRBJ2-5; D remains unclear. CDR1 is MDHEN and CDR2 is SYDVKM in the germline V gene. V was trimmed by 8 bases and J by 4 bases, leaving 14 bases between them. The CDR3 loop spans 13 amino acids. As DNA, the CDR3 is TGTGCCAGCCGGGCCAACCCCAGAGAGACCCAGTACTTC. This encodes CASRANPRETQYF.

The chain is built from TRBV5-5 and TRBJ1-5; possibly TRBD1 for D (5 bases). Germline V gives CDR1 SGHKS, CDR2 YYEKEE (reference sequence). The CDR3 runs 15 residues. V was clipped by 2 bases and J by 2 bases, with 11 bases between them. The CDR3 protein is CASSFLVGGNQPQHF. The CDR3 region has the DNA TGTGCCAGCAGCTTCCTCGTGGGGGGCAATCAGCCCCAGCATTTT.

The chain couples TRBV7-9 to TRBJ2-5, with TRBD2 as a possible D gene (5 bases). The J call could be wrong; TRBJ2-7 is a better fit for the DNA end. CDR1 and CDR2 (germline): SEHNR, FQNEAQ (reference sequence). The CDR3 consists of 12 residues. CDR3 sequence reads: CASSPTSPEQYF. The CDR3 nucleotides read TGTGCCAGCAGCCCAACTAGTCCCGAGCAGTACTTC.

This clonotype was counted once. V usage is TRBV3-1 and J usage is TRBJ1-2; TRBD1 matches at 8 bases. The V gene end was trimmed by 4 bases and the J gene end by 4 bases; junction bases not matched to a gene: 8. CDR1 is LGHDT, CDR2 YNNKEL, per germline (reference sequence). The CDR3 length is 15 residues. DNA for the CDR3: TGTGCCAGCAGCCCGGTGGTAGGGACAGGCTATGGCTACACCTTC. This codes for CASSPVVGTGYGYTF.

The chain combines TRBV5-1 with TRBJ2-2, with D perhaps TRBD2 (6 bases). Germline V gives CDR1 SGHRS, CDR2 YFSETQ. CDR3 length equals 14 residues. V shed 6 bases and J shed 4 bases, with 13 bases lying between them. The CDR3 region has the DNA TGCGCCAGCACAACGGGAGACGTCACCGGGGAGCTGTTTTTT. Amino acids: CASTTGDVTGELFF.

A note on this clonotype: The germline gene is not matched at one end of the junction; a read error may be the cause. The rearrangement joins TRBV15 to TRBJ2-1; 13 bases are a match to TRBD2. Looked up from germline, CDR1 is LNHNV and CDR2 is YYDKDF (reference sequence). The CDR3 extends over 15 amino acids. CDR3 loop: CATSLTSGGYKEQFF. The CDR3 bases are TGTGCCACCAGCCTGACTAGCGGGGGGTACAAGGAGCAGTTCTTC.

The V call is TRBV20-1, the J call TRBJ2-7, with D possibly TRBD2 on 5 matching bases. With 3 bases removed from V and 7 bases from J, the gap between germline ends came to 22 bases. Germline V gene sequence: CDR1 DFQATT, CDR2 SNEGSKA (reference sequence). CDR3 length equals 15 residues. As DNA, the CDR3 is TGCAGTGCTAGGCCCCCGGGAACCACCTACAATGAGCAGTACTTC. This encodes CSARPPGTTYNEQYF.

This clonotype was recorded at least ten times. V usage is TRBV4-1 and J usage is TRBJ2-5; 7 nucleotides agree with TRBD1. With 0 bases clipped from V and 6 bases from J, the junction kept 4 bases outside the gene matches. This CDR3 contains 14 residues. CDR1 is MGHRA, CDR2 YSYEKL, per germline. The CDR3 loop reads CASSQDRRGQTQYF. Written as DNA, the CDR3 is TGCGCCAGCAGCCAAGATCGAAGGGGGCAGACCCAGTACTTC.

The chain carries TRBV29-1 and TRBJ2-7; 9 bases are a match to TRBD2. Germline values: CDR1 SQVTM, CDR2 ANQGSEA. V lost 0 bases and J lost 4; bases outside the gene matches: 7. This CDR3 is built from 15 residues. The CDR3 loop is CSVEEVAGVRYEQYF. The CDR3 region has the DNA TGCAGCGTTGAAGAGGTAGCGGGAGTCAGGTACGAGCAGTACTTC.

The chain recombines TRBV25-1 with TRBJ2-7, with D maybe TRBD2 (6 bases). The V gene's germline CDR1 is MGHDK and CDR2 SYGVNS. Trimming removed 5 bases from V and 3 bases from J, with 17 bases in between. The CDR3 has 15 residues. The CDR3 nucleotides read TGTGCCAGCAGTAGCAGCCTAGCGTATTTCTACGAGCAGTACTTC. Its protein is CASSSSLAYFYEQYF.

V and J are TRBV25-1 and TRBJ1-5; D gene uncertain. Trimming pared 3 bases from V and 3 bases from J, leaving 12 bases between. CDR1 is MGHDK, CDR2 SYGVNS, per germline. This CDR3 is 15 amino acids long. The CDR3, as DNA: TGTGCCAGCAGTGAGTATCGGGTACCCAATCAGCCCCAGCATTTT. This sequence encodes CASSEYRVPNQPQHF.

CDR3 coding DNA: TGCAGCGTTGTTTTCCAGAGCCAAGAGACCCAGTACTTC. This encodes CSVVFQSQETQYF. The V call is TRBV29-1, the J call TRBJ2-5; no definite D call. The length of the CDR3 is 13 residues. Germline V gene lookup returns CDR1 SQVTM and CDR2 ANQGSEA. The germline V and J ends were trimmed by 4 bases and 1 base, with 10 bases remaining between them.

The rearrangement uses TRBV4-1 and TRBJ2-1; 8 nucleotides align to TRBD2. V lost 4 bases to trimming and J lost 5 bases; unmatched junction nucleotides: 13. The germline V gene encodes CDR1 MGHRA and CDR2 YSYEKL. The CDR3 covers 17 residues. The CDR3 protein is CASSRPGGLAGNNEQFF. The CDR3 region has the DNA TGCGCCAGCAGCCGACCGGGGGGGCTAGCGGGCAACAATGAGCAGTTCTTC.